The 2 T cell receptor beta chains presented below share a single source sample, sequenced in a study of T cells in Graves' hyperthyroidism and ophthalmopathy (dated by TCRdb to about 2019). Receptor amplification or capture employed multiplex PCR. These reads were obtained on an Illumina HiSeq 2000. TCR beta CDR3 regions were amplified from RNA transcripts. The TCR CDR3 was subjected to a first round of RT-PCR using the HTBI primer set and the Qiagen OneStep RT-PCR kit. TCRdb reanalyzed the raw reads on its own, using fastp at Q25 for trimming and MiXCR for clone calling, and kept in-frame beta chains. Records with the same CDR3 protein are collapsed into one entry carrying the most frequent genes and DNA. This sample has hundreds of thousands of distinct CDR3 sequences in its table, and approximately 14% of those were observed once. The biggest ten clones account for about 3.9% of the sample. The sequenced sample was blood. The receptors were sampled from a woman between 35 and 50 years old with Graves' ophthalmopathy.

The rearrangement uses TRBV9 and TRBJ2-5; the match to TRBD1 covers 7 bases. V shed 0 bases and J 3 bases; nucleotides not matched to a gene: 8. The CDR3 length is 16 residues. Germline V gene data show CDR1 as SGDLS and CDR2 as YYNGEE. The CDR3 region is CASSVGFGTAKETQYF. Written as DNA, the CDR3 is TGTGCCAGCAGCGTAGGGTTCGGGACAGCAAAAGAGACCCAGTACTTC.

The chain carries TRBV7-9 and TRBJ2-5; TRBD1 matches 8 bases. The CDR3 length is 15 residues. CDR1 and CDR2 from the germline V gene are SEHNR and FQNEAQ (reference sequence). The junction had 7 bases not matched to a gene; V was cut back by 3 bases and J by 4 bases. In nucleotides, the CDR3 is TGTGCCAGCAGCTTGGACAGGGATCGGGGAGAGACCCAGTACTTC. It encodes CASSLDRDRGETQYF.